These T cell receptor beta chains were read from a single sample in a study of cytomegalovirus exposure and HLA in healthy donors. Produced via immunoSEQ multiplex PCR; TCRdb's table is partial and in-frame only. The table records around 130,000 clones, about 90% of them present only once. Sequences were obtained from PBMCs. The receptor set was obtained from a man aged 30 to 39 in good health and CMV-seronegative. Each CDR3 is given with its conserved first and last residue. The order of the fields is J gene, V gene, D gene, clone size, CDR3 protein, CDR3 DNA. D genes are given only for firm matches. Some rows have no size entry. The others give once, few or many, or a class for an expanded clone.

J gene: TRBJ1-2
V gene: TRBV7-2
D gene: -
clone size: -
CDR3 protein: CASSLEGYRHGYTF
CDR3 DNA: TGTGCCAGCAGCTTAGAGGGGTACCGACATGGCTACACCTTC

J gene: TRBJ2-7
V gene: TRBV5-4
D gene: TRBD2
clone size: -
CDR3 protein: CASSQSGRNSYEQYF
CDR3 DNA: TGTGCCAGCAGCCAGAGCGGGAGGAACTCCTACGAGCAGTACTTC

J gene: TRBJ2-7
V gene: TRBV5-1
D gene: -
clone size: -
CDR3 protein: CASSWRGTDAYEQYF
CDR3 DNA: TGCGCCAGCAGCTGGAGGGGGACAGATGCCTACGAGCAGTACTTC

J gene: TRBJ2-7
V gene: TRBV5-6
D gene: TRBD2
clone size: -
CDR3 protein: CASMLTGTSGLYEQYF
CDR3 DNA: TGTGCCAGCATGTTAACCGGGACTAGCGGACTTTACGAGCAGTACTTC

J gene: TRBJ2-1
V gene: TRBV5-4
D gene: TRBD2
clone size: -
CDR3 protein: CASSLNRLADSNEQFF
CDR3 DNA: TGTGCCAGCAGCTTGAATAGACTAGCGGACTCCAATGAGCAGTTCTTC

J gene: TRBJ1-2
V gene: TRBV7-9
D gene: -
clone size: once
CDR3 protein: CASSLAGGAGTGYTF
CDR3 DNA: TGTGCCAGCAGCTTAGCCGGAGGGGCAGGGACTGGCTACACCTTC

J gene: TRBJ1-2
V gene: TRBV7-9
D gene: -
clone size: -
CDR3 protein: CASSLKGLKTEGGYTF
CDR3 DNA: TGTGCCAGCAGCTTAAAGGGTTTGAAAACTGAGGGTGGCTACACCTTC

J gene: TRBJ2-1
V gene: TRBV4-1
D gene: TRBD2
clone size: -
CDR3 protein: CASSQPGLAGYNEQFF
CDR3 DNA: TGCGCCAGCAGCCAGCCCGGACTAGCGGGGTACAATGAGCAGTTCTTC

J gene: TRBJ2-1
V gene: TRBV5-1
D gene: -
clone size: -
CDR3 protein: CASSPVPGSGDNEQFF
CDR3 DNA: TGCGCCAGCAGCCCTGTCCCGGGTAGCGGAGACAATGAGCAGTTCTTC

J gene: TRBJ2-5
V gene: TRBV9
D gene: TRBD2
clone size: -
CDR3 protein: CASSARTSEQETQYF
CDR3 DNA: TGTGCCAGCAGCGCCAGGACTAGCGAGCAAGAGACCCAGTACTTC

J gene: TRBJ2-2
V gene: TRBV30
D gene: -
clone size: -
CDR3 protein: CAWSSGGGELFF
CDR3 DNA: TGTGCCTGGTCCTCCGGGGGCGGGGAGCTGTTTTTT

J gene: TRBJ2-7
V gene: TRBV6-6
D gene: -
clone size: -
CDR3 protein: CASSYPQAYEQYF
CDR3 DNA: TGTGCCAGCAGTTACCCCCAGGCCTACGAGCAGTACTTC

J gene: TRBJ1-1
V gene: TRBV6-6
D gene: -
clone size: -
CDR3 protein: CASSDTYSPEAFF
CDR3 DNA: TGTGCCAGCAGTGACACATATTCCCCTGAAGCTTTCTTT

J gene: TRBJ1-5
V gene: TRBV29-1
D gene: TRBD1
clone size: -
CDR3 protein: CSVLTGDQPQHF
CDR3 DNA: TGCAGCGTTCTTACAGGGGATCAGCCCCAGCATTTT

J gene: TRBJ2-7
V gene: TRBV6-5
D gene: TRBD2
clone size: -
CDR3 protein: CASSSTSGSGEQYF
CDR3 DNA: TGTGCCAGCAGTTCAACTAGCGGGAGTGGGGAGCAGTACTTC

J gene: TRBJ2-7
V gene: TRBV10-2
D gene: TRBD1
clone size: -
CDR3 protein: CASKDRAIYEQYF
CDR3 DNA: TGCGCCAGCAAGGACAGGGCCATCTACGAGCAGTACTTC

J gene: TRBJ2-3
V gene: TRBV27
D gene: TRBD2
clone size: -
CDR3 protein: CASSFSGSVGTDTQYF
CDR3 DNA: TGTGCCAGCAGTTTTAGCGGGAGCGTTGGCACAGATACGCAGTATTTT

J gene: TRBJ2-7
V gene: TRBV10-1
D gene: TRBD2
clone size: -
CDR3 protein: CASTGTSGSREQYF
CDR3 DNA: TGCGCCAGCACCGGGACTAGCGGGAGTAGGGAGCAGTACTTC

J gene: TRBJ2-5
V gene: TRBV6-1
D gene: TRBD2
clone size: few
CDR3 protein: CASSDLLETSGRLPPETQYF
CDR3 DNA: TGTGCCAGCAGTGATTTGTTGGAGACTAGCGGGAGGTTGCCCCCAGAGACCCAGTACTTC

J gene: TRBJ1-5
V gene: TRBV6-1
D gene: -
clone size: -
CDR3 protein: CASSERPEHQPQHF
CDR3 DNA: TGTGCCAGCAGTGAACGGCCGGAGCATCAGCCCCAGCATTTT

J gene: TRBJ1-2
V gene: TRBV15
D gene: -
clone size: -
CDR3 protein: CATSREDGGGYGYTF
CDR3 DNA: TGTGCCACCAGCAGAGAGGACGGCGGAGGGTATGGCTACACCTTC

J gene: TRBJ1-4
V gene: TRBV6-1
D gene: -
clone size: once
CDR3 protein: CASSQGGIEKLFF
CDR3 DNA: TGTGCCAGCAGTCAGGGTGGGATTGAAAAACTGTTTTTT

J gene: TRBJ2-7
V gene: TRBV10-1
D gene: TRBD1
clone size: few
CDR3 protein: CARGTGSSYEQYF
CDR3 DNA: TGCGCCAGGGGGACAGGAAGCTCCTACGAGCAGTACTTC

J gene: TRBJ2-3
V gene: TRBV11-2
D gene: TRBD1
clone size: -
CDR3 protein: CASSLDVGGVTDTQYF
CDR3 DNA: TGTGCCAGCAGCTTAGATGTAGGGGGCGTAACAGATACGCAGTATTTT

J gene: TRBJ2-7
V gene: TRBV18
D gene: -
clone size: -
CDR3 protein: CASSPVGETYEQYF
CDR3 DNA: TGTGCCAGCTCACCAGTAGGAGAAACCTACGAGCAGTACTTC

J gene: TRBJ2-5
V gene: TRBV19
D gene: TRBD1
clone size: -
CDR3 protein: CANLPGQQETQYF
CDR3 DNA: TGTGCCAACCTTCCGGGACAGCAAGAGACCCAGTACTTC

J gene: TRBJ1-1
V gene: TRBV2
D gene: -
clone size: -
CDR3 protein: CASNGQGTTEAFF
CDR3 DNA: TGTGCCAGCAACGGGCAGGGGACAACTGAAGCTTTCTTT

J gene: TRBJ2-1
V gene: TRBV18
D gene: TRBD2
clone size: once
CDR3 protein: CASSPRGTSGRGYNEQFF
CDR3 DNA: TGTGCCAGCTCACCACGAGGGACTAGCGGGAGGGGTTACAATGAGCAGTTCTTC

J gene: TRBJ1-5
V gene: TRBV6-1
D gene: -
clone size: -
CDR3 protein: CASSELRAGNGQPQHF
CDR3 DNA: TGTGCCAGCAGTGAATTAAGGGCAGGGAATGGGCAGCCCCAGCATTTT

J gene: TRBJ2-6
V gene: TRBV14
D gene: -
clone size: -
CDR3 protein: CASSQGSRTTVLTF
CDR3 DNA: TGTGCCAGCAGCCAAGGGAGCAGGACAACCGTCCTGACTTTC

J gene: TRBJ1-2
V gene: TRBV29-1
D gene: -
clone size: -
CDR3 protein: CSVPETDSYGYTF
CDR3 DNA: TGCAGCGTTCCAGAGACAGACTCCTATGGCTACACCTTC

J gene: TRBJ1-2
V gene: TRBV10-3
D gene: TRBD1
clone size: -
CDR3 protein: CAISEDRGGYGYTF
CDR3 DNA: TGTGCCATCAGTGAGGACAGGGGAGGCTATGGCTACACCTTC

J gene: TRBJ1-1
V gene: TRBV2
D gene: TRBD1
clone size: -
CDR3 protein: CATTRQGARYYPATEAFF
CDR3 DNA: TGTGCCACCACTCGACAGGGGGCGCGTTATTACCCCGCCACTGAAGCTTTCTTT

J gene: TRBJ2-3
V gene: TRBV10-1
D gene: TRBD2
clone size: -
CDR3 protein: CASSESLAGRADTQYF
CDR3 DNA: TGCGCCAGCAGTGAGTCGTTAGCGGGAAGGGCAGATACGCAGTATTTT

J gene: TRBJ2-7
V gene: TRBV6-5
D gene: TRBD2
clone size: -
CDR3 protein: CASRTSGTSYEQYF
CDR3 DNA: TGTGCCAGCCGCACTAGCGGGACCTCCTACGAGCAGTACTTC

J gene: TRBJ1-1
V gene: TRBV15
D gene: TRBD1
clone size: -
CDR3 protein: CATSRLGTGELTFF
CDR3 DNA: TGTGCCACCAGCAGACTGGGGACAGGGGAGTTAACTTTCTTT

J gene: TRBJ1-1
V gene: TRBV6-6
D gene: -
clone size: -
CDR3 protein: CASSFESGAPAFF
CDR3 DNA: TGTGCCAGCAGTTTCGAGTCAGGGGCGCCAGCTTTCTTT

J gene: TRBJ2-1
V gene: TRBV6-8
D gene: -
clone size: -
CDR3 protein: CASSYTRTPGGDKGWGEQFF
CDR3 DNA: TGTGCCAGCAGTTACACAAGGACTCCGGGTGGCGACAAGGGCTGGGGTGAGCAGTTCTTC

J gene: TRBJ2-5
V gene: TRBV7-6
D gene: TRBD2
clone size: -
CDR3 protein: CASSPTSGERGGETQYF
CDR3 DNA: TGTGCCAGCAGCCCCACTAGCGGGGAACGCGGCGGGGAGACCCAGTACTTC

J gene: TRBJ1-2
V gene: TRBV20-1
D gene: -
clone size: -
CDR3 protein: CSRSGSDGYTF
CDR3 DNA: TGCAGTCGTTCCGGGAGCGATGGCTACACCTTC

J gene: TRBJ1-3
V gene: TRBV11-2
D gene: TRBD1
clone size: -
CDR3 protein: CASSLNSGQGFSGNTIYF
CDR3 DNA: TGTGCCAGCAGCTTAAATTCGGGACAGGGCTTCTCTGGAAACACCATATATTTT

J gene: TRBJ1-5
V gene: TRBV6-6
D gene: -
clone size: -
CDR3 protein: CASSSQSLQPQHF
CDR3 DNA: TGTGCCAGCAGTTCTCAGTCCCTTCAGCCCCAGCATTTT

J gene: TRBJ2-3
V gene: TRBV5-1
D gene: TRBD1
clone size: -
CDR3 protein: CASSVGQSDTDTQYF
CDR3 DNA: TGCGCCAGCAGCGTGGGACAGTCTGACACAGATACGCAGTATTTT

J gene: TRBJ1-3
V gene: TRBV27
D gene: -
clone size: -
CDR3 protein: CASSLSGTIGNTIYF
CDR3 DNA: TGTGCCAGCAGCTTATCCGGGACAATCGGAAACACCATATATTTT

J gene: TRBJ1-1
V gene: TRBV28
D gene: -
clone size: few
CDR3 protein: CASSDRIAEAFF
CDR3 DNA: TGTGCCAGCAGTGACAGGATCGCTGAAGCTTTCTTT

J gene: TRBJ2-1
V gene: TRBV6-5
D gene: TRBD2
clone size: -
CDR3 protein: CASSSGLAGLGEQFF
CDR3 DNA: TGTGCCAGCAGTTCCGGACTAGCGGGATTGGGTGAGCAGTTCTTC